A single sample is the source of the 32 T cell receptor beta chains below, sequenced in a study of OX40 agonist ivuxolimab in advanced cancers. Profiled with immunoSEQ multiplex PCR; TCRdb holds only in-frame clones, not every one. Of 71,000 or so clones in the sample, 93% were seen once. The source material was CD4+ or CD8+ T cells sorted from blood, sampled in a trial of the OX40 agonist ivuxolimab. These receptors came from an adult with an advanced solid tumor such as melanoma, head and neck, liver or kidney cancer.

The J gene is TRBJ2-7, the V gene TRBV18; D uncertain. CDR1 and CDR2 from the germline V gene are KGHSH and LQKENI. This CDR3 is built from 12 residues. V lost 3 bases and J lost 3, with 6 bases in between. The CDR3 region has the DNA TGTGCCAGCTCACCCTCCGACTACGAGCAGTACTTC. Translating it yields CASSPSDYEQYF.

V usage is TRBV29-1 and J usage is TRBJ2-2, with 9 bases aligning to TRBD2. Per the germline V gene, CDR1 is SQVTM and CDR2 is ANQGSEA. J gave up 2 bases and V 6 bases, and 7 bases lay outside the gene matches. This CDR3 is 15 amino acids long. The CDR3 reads CSVPSSGRNTGELFF. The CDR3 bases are TGCAGCGTCCCGAGTAGCGGGAGAAACACCGGGGAGCTGTTTTTT.

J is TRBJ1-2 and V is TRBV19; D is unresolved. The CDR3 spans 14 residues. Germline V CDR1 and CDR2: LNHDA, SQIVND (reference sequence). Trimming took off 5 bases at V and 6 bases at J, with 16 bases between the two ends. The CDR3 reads CASSGARAGDGYTF. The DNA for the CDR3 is TGTGCCAGTAGTGGCGCTCGGGCGGGCGATGGCTACACCTTC.

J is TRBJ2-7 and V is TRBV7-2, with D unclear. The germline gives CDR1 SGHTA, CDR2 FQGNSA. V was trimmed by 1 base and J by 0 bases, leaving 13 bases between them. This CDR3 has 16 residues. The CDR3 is CASSLVSYRISYEQYF. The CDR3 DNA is TGTGCCAGCAGCTTAGTTTCGTATCGGATCTCCTACGAGCAGTACTTC.

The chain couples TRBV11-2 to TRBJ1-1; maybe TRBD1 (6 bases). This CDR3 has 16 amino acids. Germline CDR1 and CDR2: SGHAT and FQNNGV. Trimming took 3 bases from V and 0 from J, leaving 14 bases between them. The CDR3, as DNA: TGTGCCAGCAGCTTGACAATATACAGGGTGAACACTGAAGCTTTCTTT. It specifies CASSLTIYRVNTEAFF.

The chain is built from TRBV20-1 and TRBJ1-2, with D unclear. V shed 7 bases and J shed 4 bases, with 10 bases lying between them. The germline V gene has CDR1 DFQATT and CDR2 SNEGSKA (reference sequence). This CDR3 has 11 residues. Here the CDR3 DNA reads TGCAGTGTTCCGGGTGGCTATGGCTACACCTTC. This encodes CSVPGGYGYTF.

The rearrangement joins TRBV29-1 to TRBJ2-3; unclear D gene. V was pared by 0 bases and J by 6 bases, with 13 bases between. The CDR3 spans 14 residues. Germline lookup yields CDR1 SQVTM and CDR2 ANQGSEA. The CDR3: CSVEDSRVGDTQYF. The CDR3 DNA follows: TGCAGCGTTGAAGATTCGCGAGTCGGGGATACGCAGTATTTT.

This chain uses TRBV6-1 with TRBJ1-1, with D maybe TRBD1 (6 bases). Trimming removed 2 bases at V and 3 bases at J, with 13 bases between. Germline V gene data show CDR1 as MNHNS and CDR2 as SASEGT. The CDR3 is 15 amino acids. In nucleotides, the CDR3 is TGTGCCAGCAGTGAACCCACAGGGTTTTACACTGAAGCTTTCTTT. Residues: CASSEPTGFYTEAFF.

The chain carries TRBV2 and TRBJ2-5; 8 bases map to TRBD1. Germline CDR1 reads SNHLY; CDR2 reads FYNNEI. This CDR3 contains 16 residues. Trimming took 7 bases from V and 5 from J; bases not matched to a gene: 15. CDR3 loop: CASTEGTGRGGETQYF. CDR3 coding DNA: TGTGCCAGCACCGAAGGGACAGGTCGTGGGGGGGAGACCCAGTACTTC.

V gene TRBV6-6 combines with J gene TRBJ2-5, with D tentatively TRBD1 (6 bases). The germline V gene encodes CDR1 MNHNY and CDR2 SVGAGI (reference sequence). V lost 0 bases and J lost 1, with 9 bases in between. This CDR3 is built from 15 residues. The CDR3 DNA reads TGTGCCAGCAGTTACTCGGGGGCGGGCCAAGAGACCCAGTACTTC. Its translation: CASSYSGAGQETQYF.

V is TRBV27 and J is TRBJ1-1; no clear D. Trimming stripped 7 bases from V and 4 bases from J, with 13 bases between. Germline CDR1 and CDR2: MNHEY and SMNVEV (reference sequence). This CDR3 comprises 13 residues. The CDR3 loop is CASMTSTGTEAFF. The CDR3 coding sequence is TGTGCCAGCATGACGTCTACGGGCACTGAAGCTTTCTTT.

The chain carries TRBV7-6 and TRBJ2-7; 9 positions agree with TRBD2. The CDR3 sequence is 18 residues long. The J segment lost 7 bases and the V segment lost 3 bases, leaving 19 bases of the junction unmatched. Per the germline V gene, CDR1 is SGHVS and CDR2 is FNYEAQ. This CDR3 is CASSLSRTGGGRAVEQYF. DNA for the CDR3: TGTGCCAGCAGCTTGAGTCGGACAGGCGGCGGGAGGGCCGTTGAGCAGTACTTC.

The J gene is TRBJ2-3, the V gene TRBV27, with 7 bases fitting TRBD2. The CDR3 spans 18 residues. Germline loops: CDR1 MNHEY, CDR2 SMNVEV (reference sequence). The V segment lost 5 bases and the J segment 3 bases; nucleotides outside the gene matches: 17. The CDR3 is CASSPHPGVAGGTDTQYF. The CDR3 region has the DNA TGTGCCAGCAGTCCCCACCCCGGAGTAGCGGGTGGGACAGATACGCAGTATTTT.

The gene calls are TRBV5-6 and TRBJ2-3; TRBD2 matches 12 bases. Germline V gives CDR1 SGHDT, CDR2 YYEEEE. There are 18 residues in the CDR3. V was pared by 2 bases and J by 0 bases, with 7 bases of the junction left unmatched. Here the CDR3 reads CASSFPSGGDLSTDTQYF. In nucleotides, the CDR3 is TGTGCCAGCAGCTTCCCTAGCGGGGGGGACCTGAGCACAGATACGCAGTATTTT.

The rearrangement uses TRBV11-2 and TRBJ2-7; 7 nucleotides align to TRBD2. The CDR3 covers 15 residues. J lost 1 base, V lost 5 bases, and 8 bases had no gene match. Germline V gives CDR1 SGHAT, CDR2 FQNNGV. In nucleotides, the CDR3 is TGTGCCAGCAGCCGAGAGCGGGATGGTTCCTACGAGCAGTACTTC. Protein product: CASSRERDGSYEQYF.

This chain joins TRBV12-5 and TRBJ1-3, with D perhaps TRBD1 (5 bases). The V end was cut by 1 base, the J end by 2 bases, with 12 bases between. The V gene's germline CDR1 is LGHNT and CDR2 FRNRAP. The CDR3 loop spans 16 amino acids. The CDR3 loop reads CASGLGLDNAGNTIYF. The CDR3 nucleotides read TGTGCTAGTGGTTTGGGATTGGACAACGCTGGAAACACCATATATTTT.

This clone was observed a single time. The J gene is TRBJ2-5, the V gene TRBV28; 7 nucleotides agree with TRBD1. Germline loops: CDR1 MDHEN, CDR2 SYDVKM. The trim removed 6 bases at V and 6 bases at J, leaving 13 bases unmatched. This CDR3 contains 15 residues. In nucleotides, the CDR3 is TGTGCCAGCAGCCTCAACCCCACAGGGGTGCAGACCCAGTACTTC. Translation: CASSLNPTGVQTQYF.

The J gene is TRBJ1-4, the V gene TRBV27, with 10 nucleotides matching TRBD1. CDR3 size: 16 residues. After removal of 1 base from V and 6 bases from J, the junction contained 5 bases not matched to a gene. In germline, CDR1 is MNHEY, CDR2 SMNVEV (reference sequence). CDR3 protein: CASSLLGQGFDEKLFF. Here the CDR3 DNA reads TGTGCCAGCAGTTTATTGGGACAGGGGTTTGATGAAAAACTGTTTTTT.

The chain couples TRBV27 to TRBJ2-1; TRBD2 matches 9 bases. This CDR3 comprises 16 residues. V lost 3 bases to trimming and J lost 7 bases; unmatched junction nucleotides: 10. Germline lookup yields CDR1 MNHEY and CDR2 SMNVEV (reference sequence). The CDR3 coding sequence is TGTGCCAGCAGTTTCCCAGGAGCGGGAGGTCCTAATGAGCAGTTCTTC. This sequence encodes CASSFPGAGGPNEQFF.

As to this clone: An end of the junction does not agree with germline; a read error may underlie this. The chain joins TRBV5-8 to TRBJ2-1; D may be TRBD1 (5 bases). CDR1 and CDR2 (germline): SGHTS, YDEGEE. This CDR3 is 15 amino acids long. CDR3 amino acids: CASCFGASSYNEQFF. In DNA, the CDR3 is TGTGCCAGCTGCTTTGGGGCTAGCTCCTACAATGAGCAGTTCTTC.

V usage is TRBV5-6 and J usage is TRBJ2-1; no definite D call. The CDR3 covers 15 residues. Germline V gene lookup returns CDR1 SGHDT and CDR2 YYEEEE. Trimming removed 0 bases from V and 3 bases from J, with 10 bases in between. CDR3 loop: CASSLEEFLYNEQFF. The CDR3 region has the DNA TGTGCCAGCAGCTTGGAGGAATTCCTCTACAATGAGCAGTTCTTC.

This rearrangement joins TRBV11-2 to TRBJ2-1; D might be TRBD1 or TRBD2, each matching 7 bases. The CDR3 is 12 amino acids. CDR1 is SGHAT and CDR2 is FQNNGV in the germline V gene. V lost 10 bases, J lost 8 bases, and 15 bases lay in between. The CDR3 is CATAGGVDEQFF. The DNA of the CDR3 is TGTGCCACGGCAGGGGGGGTCGATGAGCAGTTCTTC. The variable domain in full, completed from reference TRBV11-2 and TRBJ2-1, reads EAGVAQSPRYKIIEKRQSVAFWCNPISGHATLYWYQQILGQGPKLLIQFQNNGVVDDSQLPKDRFSAERLKGVDSTLKIQPAKLEDSAVYLCATAGGVDEQFFGPGTRLTVL.

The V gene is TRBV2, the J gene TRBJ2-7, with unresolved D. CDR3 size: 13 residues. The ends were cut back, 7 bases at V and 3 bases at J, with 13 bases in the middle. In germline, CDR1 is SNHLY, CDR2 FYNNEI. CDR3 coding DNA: TGTGCCAGCAACGAACCCGACATCTACGAGCAGTACTTC. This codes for CASNEPDIYEQYF.

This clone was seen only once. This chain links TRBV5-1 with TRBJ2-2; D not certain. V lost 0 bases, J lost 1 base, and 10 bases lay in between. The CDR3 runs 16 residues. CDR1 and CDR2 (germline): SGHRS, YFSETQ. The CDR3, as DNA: TGCGCCAGCAGCTTGGGTCGGCAGGTGAACACCGGGGAGCTGTTTTTT. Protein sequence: CASSLGRQVNTGELFF.

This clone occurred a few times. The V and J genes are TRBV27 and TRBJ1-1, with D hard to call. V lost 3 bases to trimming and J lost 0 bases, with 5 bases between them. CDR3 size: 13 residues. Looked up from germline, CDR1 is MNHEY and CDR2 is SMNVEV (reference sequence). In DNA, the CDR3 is TGTGCCAGCAGTTTCCGGATGAACACTGAAGCTTTCTTT. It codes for CASSFRMNTEAFF.

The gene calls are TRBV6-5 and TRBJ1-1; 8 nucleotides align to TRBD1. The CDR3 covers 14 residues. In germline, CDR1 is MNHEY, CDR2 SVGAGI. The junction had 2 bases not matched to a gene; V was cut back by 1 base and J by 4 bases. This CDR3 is CASSYLQGGTEAFF. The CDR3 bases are TGTGCCAGCAGTTACTTACAGGGGGGCACTGAAGCTTTCTTT.

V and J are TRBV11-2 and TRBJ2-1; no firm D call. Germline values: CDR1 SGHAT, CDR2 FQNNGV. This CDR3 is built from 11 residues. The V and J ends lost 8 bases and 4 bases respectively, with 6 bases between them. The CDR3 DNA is TGTGCCAGCCAGCTATACAATGAGCAGTTCTTC. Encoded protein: CASQLYNEQFF.

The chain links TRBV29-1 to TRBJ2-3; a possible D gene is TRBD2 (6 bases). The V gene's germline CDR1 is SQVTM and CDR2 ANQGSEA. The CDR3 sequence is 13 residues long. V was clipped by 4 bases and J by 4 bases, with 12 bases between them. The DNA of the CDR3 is TGCAGCGTTGTGTGGAGGGAACCAGATACGCAGTATTTT. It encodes CSVVWREPDTQYF.

CDR3 protein: CASSPKDREETQYF. The CDR3 DNA sequence: TGTGCCAGCTCACCAAAGGACAGGGAGGAGACCCAGTACTTC. V usage is TRBV18 and J usage is TRBJ2-5; 8 bases agree with TRBD1. The CDR3 is 14 residues long. V lost 2 bases to trimming and J lost 5 bases; unmatched junction nucleotides: 4. Germline V gene data show CDR1 as KGHSH and CDR2 as LQKENI. The complete variable domain, with remaining parts taken from reference TRBV18 and TRBJ2-5, reads NAGVMQNPRHLVRRRGQEARLRCSPMKGHSHVYWYRQLPEEGLKFMVYLQKENIIDESGMPKERFSAEFPKEGPSILRIQQVVRGDSAAYFCASSPKDREETQYFGPGTRLLVL.

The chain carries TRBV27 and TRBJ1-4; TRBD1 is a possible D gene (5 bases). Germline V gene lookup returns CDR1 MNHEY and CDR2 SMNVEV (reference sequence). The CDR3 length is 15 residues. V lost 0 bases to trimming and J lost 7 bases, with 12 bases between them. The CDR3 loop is CASSLSARGGEKLFF. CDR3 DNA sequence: TGTGCCAGCAGTTTATCGGCCCGGGGGGGTGAAAAACTGTTTTTT.

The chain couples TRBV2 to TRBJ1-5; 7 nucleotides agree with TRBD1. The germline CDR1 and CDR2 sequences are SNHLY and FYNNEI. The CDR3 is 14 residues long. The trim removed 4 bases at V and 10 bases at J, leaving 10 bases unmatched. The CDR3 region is CASSVSGGEIPQHF. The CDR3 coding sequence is TGTGCCAGCAGTGTGTCAGGGGGGGAAATTCCCCAGCATTTT.

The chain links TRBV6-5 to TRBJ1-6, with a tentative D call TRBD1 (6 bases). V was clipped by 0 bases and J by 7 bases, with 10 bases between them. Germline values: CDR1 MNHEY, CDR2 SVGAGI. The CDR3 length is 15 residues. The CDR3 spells CASSYSGGGNSPLHF. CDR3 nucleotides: TGTGCCAGCAGTTACTCCGGGGGCGGCAATTCACCCCTCCACTTT.